A single sample gave rise to the 17 T cell receptor beta chains below, sequenced in a study of control samples from healthy donors and cancer patients. Method: immunoSEQ multiplex PCR; TCRdb's copy keeps in-frame clones and lacks some. The data show 77,000 or so clones, roughly 91% seen once. Sequencing used blood. These receptors were collected from a man younger than 40 in good health.

As for this clone: Different DNA sequences within this sample yield the same CDR3. The V call is TRBV12-3 or TRBV12-4, the J call TRBJ2-7; 7 bases match TRBD1. The CDR3 length is 13 residues. V lost 5 bases, J lost 2 bases, and 3 bases stayed unmatched. CDR3 DNA: TGTGCCAGCAGTAGGGACAGCCCCTACGAGCAGTACTTC. This gives the protein CASSRDSPYEQYF.

This clone was observed a single time. This chain joins TRBV10-1 and TRBJ1-4; a weak D match, TRBD1 (6 bases). Germline V CDR1 and CDR2: WNHNN, SYGVQD (reference sequence). This CDR3 has 15 amino acids. The V gene lost 2 bases and the J gene lost 3 bases, with 10 bases spanning the gap. This CDR3 is CASSEGRGSNEKLFF. CDR3 coding DNA: TGCGCCAGCAGTGAGGGGAGGGGGTCTAATGAAAAACTGTTTTTT.

This chain joins TRBV19 and TRBJ1-4; tentatively, D is TRBD1 (5 bases). Germline values: CDR1 LNHDA, CDR2 SQIVND (reference sequence). This CDR3 has 14 amino acids. Trimming removed 6 bases from V and 4 bases from J, with 12 bases in between. The CDR3 protein is CASRPGRNNEKLFF. The CDR3 DNA follows: TGTGCCAGTAGGCCGGGACGGAATAATGAAAAACTGTTTTTT.

The rearrangement joins TRBV30 to TRBJ1-5; TRBD1 might be the D (5 bases). CDR3 size: 13 residues. Germline V gene lookup returns CDR1 GTSNPN and CDR2 SVGIG (reference sequence). V was trimmed by 3 bases and J by 8 bases, leaving 14 bases between them. DNA for the CDR3: TGTGCCTGGAGCCGGGACTCCCGGGAGCCCCAGCATTTT. It encodes CAWSRDSREPQHF.

The chain is built from TRBV28 and TRBJ1-5, with TRBD1 matching over 12 bases. CDR3 length equals 16 residues. The V segment lost 4 bases and the J segment 6 bases; nucleotides outside the gene matches: 7. CDR1 is MDHEN, CDR2 SYDVKM, per germline. The CDR3 DNA is TGTGCCAGCAGTTCCCTAGGGACAGGGGGCTTTCAGCCCCAGCATTTT. Translation gives CASSSLGTGGFQPQHF.

The chain joins TRBV29-1 to TRBJ1-6; D is uncertain. Germline assignment: CDR1 SQVTM and CDR2 ANQGSEA. Between the trimmed V and J ends, which lost 4 bases and 2 bases, there was a span of 6 bases. There are 13 residues in the CDR3. CDR3 sequence reads: CSVAGTYNSPLHF. In DNA, the CDR3 is TGCAGCGTTGCGGGGACCTATAATTCACCCCTCCACTTT.

The V gene is TRBV12-3 or TRBV12-4, the J gene TRBJ1-1; D not resolved. The CDR3 is made up of 11 amino acids. V dropped 6 bases and J dropped 5 bases, with 7 bases sitting between them. The chain's CDR3 is CASSPSTEAFF. DNA of the CDR3: TGTGCCAGCAGCCCAAGTACTGAAGCTTTCTTT.

The CDR3 spells CASSQDLTRGETQYF. The CDR3 DNA sequence: TGTGCCAGCAGCCAAGATCTTACCAGGGGAGAGACCCAGTACTTC. V usage is TRBV3-1 (or the pseudogene TRBV3-2) and J usage is TRBJ2-5; tentatively, D is TRBD1 (6 bases). The CDR3 is 15 residues long. The germline CDR1 and CDR2 sequences are LGHDT and YNNKEL (reference sequence). Trimming took 0 bases from V and 4 from J, leaving 12 bases between them.

The chain carries TRBV6-6 and TRBJ2-2; the D is unclear. Trimming took 6 bases from V and 0 from J, leaving 8 bases between them. The CDR3 runs to 14 residues. Looked up from germline, CDR1 is MNHNY and CDR2 is SVGAGI (reference sequence). The CDR3 protein is CASSPHPNTGELFF. CDR3 coding DNA: TGTGCCAGCAGCCCCCACCCGAACACCGGGGAGCTGTTTTTT.

The gene calls are TRBV11-3 and TRBJ1-1; D possibly corresponds to TRBD1 (6 bases). From germline, CDR1 is SGHNT and CDR2 YENEEA. Trimming left V 4 bases short and J 1 base short, with 10 bases between. This CDR3 is built from 14 residues. CDR3 region: CASSSQGGNTEAFF. CDR3 in DNA: TGTGCCAGCAGCTCACAGGGAGGGAACACTGAAGCTTTCTTT.

The genes are TRBV4-1 and TRBJ1-5; TRBD1 agrees at 8 bases. The CDR3 sequence is 17 residues long. From germline, CDR1 is MGHRA and CDR2 YSYEKL. Germline trimming cut 0 bases from V and 4 bases from J; bases unmatched to any gene: 8. The chain's CDR3 is CASSQEVTGGTNQPQHF. The CDR3 region has the DNA TGCGCCAGCAGCCAAGAGGTCACAGGGGGTACAAATCAGCCCCAGCATTTT.

This sequence joins TRBV15 and TRBJ1-6; D possibly corresponds to TRBD1 (5 bases). CDR3 length equals 16 residues. V dropped 3 bases and J dropped 1 base, with 10 bases sitting between them. Germline CDR1 reads LNHNV; CDR2 reads YYDKDF (reference sequence). The CDR3 is CATSRTVRSYNSPLHF. DNA of the CDR3: TGTGCCACCAGCAGGACAGTCAGATCCTATAATTCACCCCTCCACTTT.

CDR3 DNA sequence: TGTGCCAGTAGTATAGGAGGGGCGGGTGGCAATCAGCCCCAGCATTTT. It is translated as CASSIGGAGGNQPQHF. V gene TRBV19 combines with J gene TRBJ1-5; possibly TRBD1 for D (5 bases). Germline V lookup: CDR1 LNHDA, CDR2 SQIVND (reference sequence). Trimming removed 1 base at V and 2 bases at J, with 12 bases between. CDR3 size: 16 residues. The entire variable domain, with the rest obtained from reference TRBV19 and TRBJ1-5, is as follows: DGGITQSPKYLFRKEGQNVTLSCEQNLNHDAMYWYRQDPGQGLRLIYYSQIVNDFQKGDIAEGYSVSREKKESFPLTVTSAQKNPTAFYLCASSIGGAGGNQPQHFGDGTRLSIL.

The chain uses TRBV5-1 and TRBJ1-6; the match to TRBD1 covers 7 bases. Unmatched junction bases numbered 10, after V lost 4 bases and J lost 6 bases. The CDR3 contains 16 residues. The germline V gene encodes CDR1 SGHRS and CDR2 YFSETQ. CDR3 bases: TGCGCCAGCAGCCTAACCCCGGGACAGAGTAATTCACCCCTCCACTTT. Its protein is CASSLTPGQSNSPLHF.

In its sample, this clone was seen a few times. J is TRBJ1-1 and V is TRBV7-8, with D uncertain. This CDR3 is built from 13 residues. Deletions cut 8 bases from V and 5 bases from J, with 15 bases between. Germline assignment: CDR1 SGHVS and CDR2 FQNEAQ. CDR3 in amino acids: CASEAPRETEAFF. DNA for the CDR3: TGTGCCAGCGAGGCCCCTCGAGAGACTGAAGCTTTCTTT.

The rearrangement links TRBV5-1 to TRBJ2-5; D not resolved. There are 15 residues in the CDR3. Germline V lookup: CDR1 SGHRS, CDR2 YFSETQ. Trimming pared 0 bases from V and 1 base from J, leaving 10 bases between. DNA for the CDR3: TGCGCCAGCAGCTTGGCGCCAGGACCCCAAGAGACCCAGTACTTC. Residues: CASSLAPGPQETQYF.

This clone was counted a single time. The V call is TRBV5-1, the J call TRBJ2-7, with D possibly matching TRBD2 (5 bases). Germline CDR1 and CDR2: SGHRS and YFSETQ. The CDR3 is 15 amino acids. Between the trimmed V and J ends, which lost 0 bases and 0 bases, there was a span of 10 bases. The CDR3 DNA sequence: TGCGCCAGCAGCTTGGAGCCGGGGAGCTCCTACGAGCAGTACTTC. Translated, it gives CASSLEPGSSYEQYF.